These 7 T cell receptor beta chains share one sample of origin, sequenced in a study of control samples from healthy donors and cancer patients. Here immunoSEQ multiplex PCR was the method, and the copy in TCRdb shows in-frame clones only, minus some. Among about 75,000 clones, around 94% were seen once, and the ten largest hold about 6%. The sample taken for sequencing was blood. These receptors originate from a woman aged 35 to 49 in good health.

The gene calls are TRBV9 and TRBJ1-5; D gene uncertain. In germline, CDR1 is SGDLS, CDR2 YYNGEE. Trimming shortened V by 0 bases and J by 3 bases, and 10 bases separated the two germline ends. The CDR3 loop spans 15 amino acids. The CDR3 is CASSVGQATNQPQHF. The CDR3 coding sequence is TGTGCCAGCAGCGTAGGGCAGGCAACCAATCAGCCCCAGCATTTT.

This sequence joins TRBV13 and TRBJ2-2, with a tentative D call TRBD2 (6 bases). V lost 2 bases, J lost 2 bases, and 15 bases lay in between. The CDR3 is 17 amino acids. Germline CDR1 is PRHDT and CDR2 is FYEKMQ (reference sequence). CDR3 residues: CASSLRGAGSNTGELFF. CDR3 in DNA: TGTGCCAGCAGCTTACGCGGGGCGGGGAGTAACACCGGGGAGCTGTTTTTT.

The J gene is TRBJ2-7, the V gene TRBV6-5; a possible D gene is TRBD2 (6 bases). The V end lost 8 bases, the J end lost 2 bases, and 16 bases lay between the germline ends. This CDR3 has 14 residues. In germline, CDR1 is MNHEY, CDR2 SVGAGI. The CDR3 sequence: CASHDTGSTYEQYF. The DNA for the CDR3 is TGTGCCAGCCACGATACCGGGAGTACCTACGAGCAGTACTTC.

In DNA, the CDR3 is TGTGCCAGCAGAACCGGGACACTCCCTGAAGCTTTCTTT. Amino acids: CASRTGTLPEAFF. The rearrangement joins TRBV6-5 to TRBJ1-1; TRBD1 is a possible D gene (6 bases). CDR1 MNHEY and CDR2 SVGAGI come from the germline V gene. Trimming left V 6 bases short and J 6 bases short, with 14 bases between. This CDR3 has 13 amino acids.

This chain uses TRBV30 with TRBJ2-2, with 10 bases identical to TRBD2. Looked up from germline, CDR1 is GTSNPN and CDR2 is SVGIG (reference sequence). There are 15 residues in the CDR3. V dropped 2 bases and J dropped 3; count of bases not matched to a gene: 3. DNA of the CDR3: TGTGCCTGGAGTAGCGGGGGGGCCGACACCGGGGAGCTGTTTTTT. It specifies CAWSSGGADTGELFF.

A word on this clone: As the CDR3 is not closed by the conserved phenylalanine or tryptophan, this likely results from a read error. Because the CDR3's place on the DNA is in doubt, the DNA is left out and the CDR3 is given as listed by TCRdb. This chain connects TRBV24-1 to TRBJ1-4; the table assigns TRBD1, which was not confirmed against the DNA. The CDR3 spans 9 amino acids, including both terminal residues. CDR1 and CDR2 from the germline V gene are KGHDR and SFDVKD. CDR3 amino acids: CATSDEGHS.

V and J are TRBV10-3 and TRBJ2-2; a possible D gene is TRBD2 (5 bases). V was clipped by 6 bases and J by 4 bases, with 9 bases between them. The CDR3 totals 13 residues. Germline V gene lookup returns CDR1 ENHRY and CDR2 SYGVKD. In DNA, the CDR3 is TGTGCCATCAGCGGGGTGGGCACCGGGGAGCTGTTTTTT. Translated: CAISGVGTGELFF.